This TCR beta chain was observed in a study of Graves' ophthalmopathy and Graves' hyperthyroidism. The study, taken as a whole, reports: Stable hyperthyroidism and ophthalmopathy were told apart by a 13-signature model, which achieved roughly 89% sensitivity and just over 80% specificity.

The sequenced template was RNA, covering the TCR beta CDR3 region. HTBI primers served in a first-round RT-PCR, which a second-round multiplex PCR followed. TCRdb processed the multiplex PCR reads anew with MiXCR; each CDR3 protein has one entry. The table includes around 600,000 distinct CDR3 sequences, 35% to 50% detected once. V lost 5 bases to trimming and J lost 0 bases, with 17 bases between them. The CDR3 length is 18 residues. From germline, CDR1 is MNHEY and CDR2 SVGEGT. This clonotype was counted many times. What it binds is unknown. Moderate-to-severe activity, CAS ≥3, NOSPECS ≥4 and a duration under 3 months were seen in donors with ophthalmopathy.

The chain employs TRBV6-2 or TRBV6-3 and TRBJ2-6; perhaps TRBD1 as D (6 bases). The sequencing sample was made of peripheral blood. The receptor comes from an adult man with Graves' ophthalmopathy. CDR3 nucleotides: TGTGCCAGCAGTCAGGCCGGGACACCCAACTCTGGGGCCAACGTCCTGACTTTC. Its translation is CASSQAGTPNSGANVLTF.